This paragraph reports one T cell receptor beta chain. A single count supports this clone. Its antigen is still unknown. There are no base qualities to consult, and no much larger clone falls within one base. The immunoSEQ Assay, a bias-controlled multiplex PCR, was used to amplify TCRbeta CDR3 regions from genomic DNA. Per the authors' processing: Nucleated cell counts per sample were estimated from amplification of reference gene primers within the assay. To quantify the absolute abundance of each unique TCRbeta CDR3 rearrangement, sequence reads were collapsed and filtered. For each sample, productive Simpson clonality was calculated as the square root of Simpson's diversity index across productive rearrangements. TCRdb provides this immuneACCESS table in a form limited to in-frame rearrangements. Some clones are lacking; in checked studies, under half of them reflect an unresolved V gene, and why the rest are absent is not known. V and J calls and clone size are given by that table; D and trimming were obtained from the DNA. This sample lists about 130,000 clones; less than 90% were detected once. Together, the top ten hold around 2.3% of the sample.

The germline ends are 11 bases apart after V is trimmed by 8 bases and J by 4 bases. The germline V gene yields MNHEY for CDR1 and SVGAGI for CDR2. From the cysteine up to the phenylalanine, the CDR3 has a length of 12 residues. Just the 36-base CDR3 DNA is kept, in frame starting at base 1. The sample originates from a study of blood T cell repertoires in COVID-19 (TCRdb year 2020). With respect to the entire study: The collaborator samples originated in the United States, Italy and Spain and spanned the acute and convalescent phases of COVID-19. A freely available public database, intended as a resource for researchers studying the immune response to SARS-CoV-2, is where the repertoires were released. HLA class I and class II types, where available, came from metadata supplied by the sample provider rather than from assay-based typing. Sample metadata almost always included a de-identified subject ID, COVID-19 status, age in years and sex. The prospective study material was composed of cDNA or gDNA derived from T cells, B-cell-depleted T cells, or PBMCs. Deeply sampled blood TCRbeta repertoires from subjects exposed to, actively infected with, or recovered from COVID-19 were included in the dataset. The samples were drawn from the first 160 participants of the ongoing ImmuneRACE study and from some 1,300 subjects provided by 6 global collaborators.

Here is what the overall study found, with its caveats: The amount of clinical and demographic metadata varied by source and participant and was provided uncurated.

In the prospective study, participants were about 18 to 95 years old, resided in fewer than 25 geographic areas of the United States, and were enrolled through a virtual design. In the prospective study, participants were assigned to cohorts based on the clinical history participants reported in a screening survey and a study questionnaire. For ImmuneRACE Cohort 3, a participant was defined as recovered based on two consecutive negative NP/OP PCR tests, clearance by a healthcare professional, or resolution of symptoms. Mobile phlebotomists in the prospective study collected whole blood, serum and a nasopharyngeal or oropharyngeal swab from every participant. Over a roughly two-month period, participants in the prospective study had the option of providing additional blood draws and questionnaires. Before DNA extraction, prospective study blood samples were shipped either frozen or at room temperature.

The sequenced sample was PBMCs or T cells enriched from blood (not recorded which). This clonotype originated in a woman between 45 and 60 years old who had recovered from COVID-19. The chain employs TRBV6-5 and TRBJ1-1; the D gene identity is not certain. CDR3 reads: CASLEGSTEAFF. The DNA sequence follows: TGTGCCAGCCTTGAGGGAAGCACTGAAGCTTTCTTT.